The 8 T cell receptor beta chains below all came from one sample that was sequenced in a study of blood T cell repertoires in COVID-19 (dated by TCRdb to 2019 to 2021). The library was produced with the immunoSEQ multiplex PCR assay. Not all clones reach the TCRdb copy of this immuneACCESS table, which keeps in-frame sequences only. Checked studies attribute under half of the gap to unresolved V genes and leave the rest unexplained. Here the sample has fewer than 90,000 clones; 90% to 95% occur a single time. Of the sample, about 4.1% is held by the ten largest clones. Sequencing input: peripheral blood. The source of these receptors is a human donor with active COVID-19. The donor label of this sample is uncertain.

This chain joins TRBV5-5 and TRBJ1-2; D is uncertain. Germline V lookup: CDR1 SGHKS, CDR2 YYEKEE (reference sequence). The CDR3 spans 14 residues. V was cut by 4 bases and J by 2 bases, with 12 bases left in between. The CDR3 DNA follows: TGTGCCAGCAGCCCCAGCGGGAGGAACTATGGCTACACCTTC. As protein: CASSPSGRNYGYTF.

This sequence joins TRBV5-1 and TRBJ2-5, with 9 positions matching TRBD2. J was trimmed by 5 bases and V by 2 bases; bases with no gene match: 10. From germline, CDR1 is SGHRS and CDR2 YFSETQ. The CDR3 contains 16 residues. CDR3 sequence (DNA): TGCGCCAGCAGCTTTACGGCGGGGGGGCCTGCGGAGACCCAGTACTTC. Translation gives CASSFTAGGPAETQYF.

This chain connects TRBV6-2 or TRBV6-3 to TRBJ2-7, with TRBD1 matching over 7 bases. CDR3 length: 14 amino acids. Germline V gene sequence: CDR1 MNHEY, CDR2 SVGEGT. The V and J ends lost 6 bases and 5 bases, in that order; junction bases with no gene match: 10. Written as DNA, the CDR3 is TGTGCCAGCAGCCCGACAGGGAGACCGGACGAGCAGTACTTC. Translation gives CASSPTGRPDEQYF.

The V gene is TRBV19, the J gene TRBJ1-1; possible D gene TRBD1, 5 bases. Germline V gene data show CDR1 as LNHDA and CDR2 as SQIVND (reference sequence). The CDR3 has 14 amino acids. Trimming pared 5 bases from V and 0 bases from J, leaving 10 bases between. The CDR3 loop is CASSPRTLNTEAFF. For the CDR3, the DNA is TGTGCCAGTAGTCCCCGGACACTGAACACTGAAGCTTTCTTT.

V and J are TRBV6-4 and TRBJ1-1, with 8 bases aligning to TRBD1. The ends lost 5 bases at V and 5 bases at J; junction bases unmatched: 7. This CDR3 region has 14 residues. Germline values: CDR1 MRHNA, CDR2 SNTAGT. This CDR3 reads CASSRTGLRTEAFF. CDR3 bases: TGTGCCAGCAGTCGGACAGGGTTGAGGACTGAAGCTTTCTTT.

This clone was found a few times. An end of the junction does not agree with germline; a read error may underlie this. This chain uses TRBV7-7 with TRBJ2-3, with 8 positions matching TRBD2. CDR3 length equals 16 residues. Germline V gene sequence: CDR1 SSHAT, CDR2 FNYEAQ (reference sequence). Written as DNA, the CDR3 is TGTGCTAGCAGCGAGAGACTAGCGTCGAGCACAGATACGCAGTATTTT. Translation gives CASSERLASSTDTQYF.

This clone occurred a few times. The V gene is TRBV3-1 (or the pseudogene TRBV3-2), the J gene TRBJ2-7; weak D call: TRBD1 (5 bases). CDR1 is LGHDT, CDR2 YNNKEL, per germline (reference sequence). V was shortened by 2 bases and J by 2 bases, with 7 bases between the two germline ends. This CDR3 has 13 residues. Here the CDR3 reads CASSQQGPYEQYF. CDR3 in DNA: TGTGCCAGCAGCCAACAGGGCCCCTACGAGCAGTACTTC.

The rearrangement links TRBV28 to TRBJ2-1, with D possibly TRBD2 on 5 matching bases. Trimming stripped 4 bases from V and 2 bases from J, with 18 bases between. The CDR3 sequence is 17 residues long. Germline CDR1 MDHEN, CDR2 SYDVKM. CDR3 residues: CASSSNIGLRTYNEQFF. The CDR3 coding sequence is TGTGCCAGCAGTTCAAACATAGGACTGAGGACCTACAATGAGCAGTTCTTC.